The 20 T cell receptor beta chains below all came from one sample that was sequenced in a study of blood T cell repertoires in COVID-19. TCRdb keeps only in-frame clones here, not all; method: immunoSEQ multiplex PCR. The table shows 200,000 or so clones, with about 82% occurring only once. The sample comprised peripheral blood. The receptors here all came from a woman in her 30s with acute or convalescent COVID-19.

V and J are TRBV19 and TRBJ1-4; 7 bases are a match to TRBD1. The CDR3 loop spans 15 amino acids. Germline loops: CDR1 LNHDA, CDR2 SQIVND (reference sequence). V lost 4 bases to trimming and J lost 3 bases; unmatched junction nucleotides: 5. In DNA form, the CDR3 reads TGTGCCAGTAGTACAGAGGGGGCTGCTAATGAAAAACTGTTTTTT. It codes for CASSTEGAANEKLFF.

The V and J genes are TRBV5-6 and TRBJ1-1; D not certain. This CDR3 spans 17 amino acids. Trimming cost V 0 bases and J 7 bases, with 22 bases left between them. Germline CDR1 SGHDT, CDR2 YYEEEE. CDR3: CASSLERGMGSKSEAFF. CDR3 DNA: TGTGCCAGCAGCTTGGAACGAGGAATGGGTAGCAAGAGTGAAGCTTTCTTT.

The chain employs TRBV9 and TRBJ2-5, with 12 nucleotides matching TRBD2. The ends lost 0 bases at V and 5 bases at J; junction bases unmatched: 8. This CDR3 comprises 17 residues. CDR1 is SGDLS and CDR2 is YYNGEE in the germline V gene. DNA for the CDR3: TGTGCCAGCAGCGTAGGTGCTAGCGGGGGGGTCAGGGAGACCCAGTACTTC. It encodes CASSVGASGGVRETQYF.

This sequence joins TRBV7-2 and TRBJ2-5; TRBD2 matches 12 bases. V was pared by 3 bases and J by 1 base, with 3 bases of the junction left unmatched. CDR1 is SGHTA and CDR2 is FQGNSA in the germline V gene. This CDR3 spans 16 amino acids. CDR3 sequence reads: CASSFSSGRAQETQYF. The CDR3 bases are TGTGCCAGCAGCTTCTCTAGCGGGAGGGCCCAAGAGACCCAGTACTTC.

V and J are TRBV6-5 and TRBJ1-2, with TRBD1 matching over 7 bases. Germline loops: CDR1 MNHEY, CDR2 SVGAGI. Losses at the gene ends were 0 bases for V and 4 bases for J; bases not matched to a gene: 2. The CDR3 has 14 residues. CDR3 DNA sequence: TGTGCCAGCAGTTACTCGAACAGGGGCTATGGCTACACCTTC. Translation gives CASSYSNRGYGYTF.

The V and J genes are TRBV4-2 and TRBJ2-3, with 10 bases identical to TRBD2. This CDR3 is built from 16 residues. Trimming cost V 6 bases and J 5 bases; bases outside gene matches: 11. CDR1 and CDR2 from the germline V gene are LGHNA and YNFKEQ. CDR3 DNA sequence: TGTGCCAGCAGGCCTTCTTCTAGCGGGAGAGGAGATACGCAGTATTTT. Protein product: CASRPSSSGRGDTQYF.

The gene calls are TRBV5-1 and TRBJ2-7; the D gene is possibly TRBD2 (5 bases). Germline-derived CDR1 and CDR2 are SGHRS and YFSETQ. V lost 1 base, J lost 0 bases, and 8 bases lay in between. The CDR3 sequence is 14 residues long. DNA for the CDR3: TGCGCCAGCAGCTTGCCGAGCGGCTCCTACGAGCAGTACTTC. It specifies CASSLPSGSYEQYF.

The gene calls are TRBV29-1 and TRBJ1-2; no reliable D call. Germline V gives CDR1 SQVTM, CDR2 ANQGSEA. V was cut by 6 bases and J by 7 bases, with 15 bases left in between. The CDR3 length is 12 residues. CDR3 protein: CSVEDGGVGYTF. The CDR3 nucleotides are TGCAGCGTCGAGGACGGAGGAGTTGGCTACACCTTC.

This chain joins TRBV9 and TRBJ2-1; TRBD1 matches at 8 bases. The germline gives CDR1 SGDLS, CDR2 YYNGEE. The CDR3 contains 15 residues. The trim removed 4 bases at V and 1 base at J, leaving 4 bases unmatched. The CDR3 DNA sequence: TGTGCCAGCAGCCACGGACAGGGTTCCTACAATGAGCAGTTCTTC. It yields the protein CASSHGQGSYNEQFF. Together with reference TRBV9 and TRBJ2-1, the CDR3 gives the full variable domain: DSGVTQTPKHLITATGQRVTLRCSPRSGDLSVYWYQQSLDQGLQFLIQYYNGEERAKGNILERFSAQQFPDLHSELNLSSLELGDSALYFCASSHGQGSYNEQFFGPGTRLTVL.

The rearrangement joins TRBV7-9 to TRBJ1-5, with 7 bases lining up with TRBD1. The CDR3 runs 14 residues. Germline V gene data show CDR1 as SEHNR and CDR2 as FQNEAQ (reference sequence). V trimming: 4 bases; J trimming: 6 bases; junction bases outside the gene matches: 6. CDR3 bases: TGTGCCAGCAGCTATGACAGGGAGACTCAGCCCCAGCATTTT. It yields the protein CASSYDRETQPQHF. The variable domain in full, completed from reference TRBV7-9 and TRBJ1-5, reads DTGVSQNPRHKITKRGQNVTFRCDPISEHNRLYWYRQTLGQGPEFLTYFQNEAQLEKSRLLSDRFSAERPKGSFSTLEIQRTEQGDSAMYLCASSYDRETQPQHFGDGTRLSIL.

The DNA of the CDR3 is TGTGCCAGCAGCCGTACTCAAAACTATGGCTACACCTTC. Translated: CASSRTQNYGYTF. This sequence joins TRBV11-1 and TRBJ1-2; D ambiguous. V gave up 5 bases and J gave up 2 bases, with 9 bases separating them. The CDR3 length is 13 residues. Looked up from germline, CDR1 is SGHAT and CDR2 is FQDESV (reference sequence).

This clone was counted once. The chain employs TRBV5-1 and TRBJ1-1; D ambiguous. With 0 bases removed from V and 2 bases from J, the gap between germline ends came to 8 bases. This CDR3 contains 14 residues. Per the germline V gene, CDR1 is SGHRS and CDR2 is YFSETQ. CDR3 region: CASSLAQINTEAFF. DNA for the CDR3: TGCGCCAGCAGCTTGGCGCAGATAAACACTGAAGCTTTCTTT. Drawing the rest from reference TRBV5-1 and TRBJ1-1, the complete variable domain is KAGVTQTPRYLIKTRGQQVTLSCSPISGHRSVSWYQQTPGQGLQFLFEYFSETQRNKGNFPGRFSGRQFSNSRSEMNVSTLELGDSALYLCASSLAQINTEAFFGQGTRLTVV.

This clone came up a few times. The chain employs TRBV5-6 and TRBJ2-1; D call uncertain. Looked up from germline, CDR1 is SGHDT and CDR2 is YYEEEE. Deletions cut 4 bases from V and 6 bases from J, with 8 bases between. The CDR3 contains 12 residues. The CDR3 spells CASSLYTNEQFF. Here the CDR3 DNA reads TGTGCCAGCAGCCTATATACCAATGAGCAGTTCTTC.

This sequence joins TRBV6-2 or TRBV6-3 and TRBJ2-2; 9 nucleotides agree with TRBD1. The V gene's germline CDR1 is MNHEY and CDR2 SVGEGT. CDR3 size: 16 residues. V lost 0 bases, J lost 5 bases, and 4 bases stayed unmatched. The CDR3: CASSYSKGQGTGELFF. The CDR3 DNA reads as TGTGCCAGCAGTTACTCGAAGGGACAGGGAACCGGGGAGCTGTTTTTT.

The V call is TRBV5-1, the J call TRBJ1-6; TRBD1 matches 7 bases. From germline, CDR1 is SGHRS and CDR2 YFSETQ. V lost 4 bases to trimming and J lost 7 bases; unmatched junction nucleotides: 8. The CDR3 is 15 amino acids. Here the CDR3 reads CASSLPGQLNSPLHF. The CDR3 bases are TGCGCCAGCAGCCTACCGGGACAGCTAAATTCACCCCTCCACTTT.

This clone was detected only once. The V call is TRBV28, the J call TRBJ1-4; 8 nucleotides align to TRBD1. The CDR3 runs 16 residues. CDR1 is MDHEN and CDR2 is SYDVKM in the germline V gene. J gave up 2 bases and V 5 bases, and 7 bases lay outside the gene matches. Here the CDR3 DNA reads TGTGCCAGCAGTACATCCGGGACAGGTACTAATGAAAAACTGTTTTTT. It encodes CASSTSGTGTNEKLFF.

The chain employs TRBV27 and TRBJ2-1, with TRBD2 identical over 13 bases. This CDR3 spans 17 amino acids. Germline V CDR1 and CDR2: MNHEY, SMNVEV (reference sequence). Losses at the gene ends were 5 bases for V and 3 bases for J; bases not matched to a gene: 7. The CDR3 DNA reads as TGTGCCAGCAGTCCCTCGACTAGCGGGAGGATCTACAATGAGCAGTTCTTC. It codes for CASSPSTSGRIYNEQFF.

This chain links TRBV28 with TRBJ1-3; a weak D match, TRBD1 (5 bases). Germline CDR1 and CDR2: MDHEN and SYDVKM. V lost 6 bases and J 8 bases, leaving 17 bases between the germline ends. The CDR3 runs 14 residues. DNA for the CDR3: TGTGCCAGCAGCCGGCCTAAAGGAGGGGACACCATATATTTT. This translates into CASSRPKGGDTIYF.

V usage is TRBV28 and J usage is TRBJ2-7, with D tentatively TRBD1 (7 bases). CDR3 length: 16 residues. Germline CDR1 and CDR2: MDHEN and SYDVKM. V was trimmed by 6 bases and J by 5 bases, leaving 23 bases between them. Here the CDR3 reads CASRRGTGTVRNEQYF. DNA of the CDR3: TGTGCCAGCAGACGGGGGACCGGGACAGTGAGAAACGAGCAGTACTTC.

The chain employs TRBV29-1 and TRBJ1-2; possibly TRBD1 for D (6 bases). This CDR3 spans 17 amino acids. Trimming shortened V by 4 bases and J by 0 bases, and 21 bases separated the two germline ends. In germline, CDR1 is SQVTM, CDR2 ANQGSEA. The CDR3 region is CSVVDGGGGGANYGYTF. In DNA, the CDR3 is TGCAGCGTTGTAGACGGGGGCGGCGGGGGGGCTAACTATGGCTACACCTTC.